Listed here are 28 T cell receptor beta chains from one sample, sequenced in a study of blood T cell repertoires in COVID-19. This table comes from immunoSEQ multiplex PCR, and its TCRdb copy is limited to in-frame clones, with some not included. The sample shows a few hundred thousand clones, more than 75% of them seen only once. The sample taken for sequencing was PBMCs or T cells enriched from blood (not recorded which). Every receptor here comes from a woman between 40 and 55 years old who had recovered from COVID-19.

The chain uses TRBV2 and TRBJ1-2; TRBD1 matches at 7 bases. The CDR3 loop spans 16 amino acids. J gave up 1 base and V 4 bases, and 9 bases lay outside the gene matches. Germline values: CDR1 SNHLY, CDR2 FYNNEI. The CDR3 region has the DNA TGTGCCAGCAGTGGGGATGACAGGGACGGTAACTATGGCTACACCTTC. Translating gives CASSGDDRDGNYGYTF. The full variable domain, with the rest looked up from reference TRBV2 and TRBJ1-2, is EPEVTQTPSHQVTQMGQEVILRCVPISNHLYFYWYRQILGQKVEFLVSFYNNEISEKSEIFDDQFSVERPDGSNFTLKIRSTKLEDSAMYFCASSGDDRDGNYGYTFGSGTRLTVV.

This chain joins TRBV29-1 and TRBJ2-7, with D unclear. V dropped 7 bases and J dropped 6 bases, with 13 bases sitting between them. The germline gives CDR1 SQVTM, CDR2 ANQGSEA. This CDR3 comprises 11 residues. CDR3: CSETWYGEQYF. DNA for the CDR3: TGCAGCGAGACATGGTACGGCGAGCAGTACTTC.

The gene calls are TRBV4-3 and TRBJ1-1; D not certain. Germline CDR1 and CDR2: LGHNA and YSLEER. CDR3 length: 14 amino acids. Between the trimmed V and J ends, which lost 1 base and 5 bases, there was a span of 11 bases. The DNA of the CDR3 is TGCGCCAGCAGCCAAGGACGGGGATGGACTGAAGCTTTCTTT. Encoded protein: CASSQGRGWTEAFF.

V and J are TRBV18 and TRBJ1-2; D is possibly TRBD1 (5 bases). CDR1 KGHSH and CDR2 LQKENI come from the germline V gene. The CDR3 is made up of 14 amino acids. Trimming left V 1 base short and J 8 bases short, with 14 bases between. The CDR3 DNA follows: TGTGCCAGCTCACCACGGGTACTCGCAGGGGGCTACACCTTC. Amino acids: CASSPRVLAGGYTF.

There are a few counts of this clone. The chain carries TRBV13 and TRBJ2-2, with D unclear. Germline loops: CDR1 PRHDT, CDR2 FYEKMQ (reference sequence). This CDR3 comprises 13 residues. V was clipped by 2 bases and J by 2 bases, with 3 bases between them. CDR3: CASSLSNTGELFF. The CDR3 DNA follows: TGTGCCAGCAGCTTATCAAACACCGGGGAGCTGTTTTTT.

The rearrangement links TRBV7-2 to TRBJ2-3, with TRBD2 matching over 11 bases. CDR3 length: 16 amino acids. Germline trimming cut 1 base from V and 4 bases from J; bases unmatched to any gene: 4. The germline V gene has CDR1 SGHTA and CDR2 FQGNSA. DNA for the CDR3: TGTGCCAGCAGCTTAGAACTAGCGGGAGAGGCAGATACGCAGTATTTT. Translating it yields CASSLELAGEADTQYF.

The chain employs TRBV7-2 and TRBJ1-4, with TRBD1 as a possible D gene (5 bases). The CDR3 consists of 16 residues. Germline CDR1 SGHTA, CDR2 FQGNSA. V lost 5 bases and J 2 bases, leaving 15 bases between the germline ends. The CDR3 DNA reads as TGTGCCAGCAGCCGGTTCAGCGGGGCGACTAATGAAAAACTGTTTTTT. Translated, it gives CASSRFSGATNEKLFF.

This clone was seen once. Germline and junction disagree at one end, which may indicate a read error. This rearrangement joins TRBV9 to TRBJ2-1; D is perhaps TRBD2 (6 bases). Germline lookup yields CDR1 SGDLS and CDR2 YYNGEE. The CDR3 is 15 residues long. CDR3 DNA: TGTGCCAGCAGCAGATCCGGGGGATCCTCCAATGAGCAGTTCTTC. Protein sequence: CASSRSGGSSNEQFF.

This chain joins TRBV7-6 and TRBJ2-3, with TRBD2 matching over 9 bases. The germline V gene has CDR1 SGHVS and CDR2 FNYEAQ. The CDR3 is made up of 19 amino acids. V dropped 5 bases and J dropped 3; count of bases not matched to a gene: 18. The CDR3 sequence is CASSPTRFGNSGSTDTQYF. In DNA, the CDR3 is TGTGCCAGCAGCCCTACGCGTTTCGGCAATAGCGGGAGTACAGATACGCAGTATTTT.

V and J are TRBV10-3 and TRBJ1-2; 9 bases are shared with TRBD1. CDR1 is ENHRY and CDR2 is SYGVKD in the germline V gene. V gave up 5 bases and J gave up 3 bases; unmatched junction bases: 7. This CDR3 region has 15 residues. The CDR3 spells CAISIGQGPYYGYTF. In nucleotides, the CDR3 is TGTGCCATCAGTATCGGACAGGGGCCTTACTATGGCTACACCTTC.

The chain joins TRBV19 to TRBJ2-7; D is perhaps TRBD2 (6 bases). V lost 5 bases to trimming and J lost 4 bases, with 24 bases between them. The CDR3 extends over 17 amino acids. Germline V gives CDR1 LNHDA, CDR2 SQIVND (reference sequence). The CDR3 spells CASSLLTGTSPAYEQYF. The CDR3 DNA reads TGTGCCAGTAGTTTACTGACCGGGACTTCGCCGGCTTACGAGCAGTACTTC. The whole variable domain, remainder taken from reference TRBV19 and TRBJ2-7, is DGGITQSPKYLFRKEGQNVTLSCEQNLNHDAMYWYRQDPGQGLRLIYYSQIVNDFQKGDIAEGYSVSREKKESFPLTVTSAQKNPTAFYLCASSLLTGTSPAYEQYFGPGTRLTVT.

The gene calls are TRBV7-2 and TRBJ2-7, with D possibly TRBD2 on 6 matching bases. CDR3 length: 15 residues. The V end was cut by 5 bases, the J end by 2 bases, with 16 bases between. In germline, CDR1 is SGHTA, CDR2 FQGNSA. DNA for the CDR3: TGTGCCAGCAGCCCGCTCGGGGACTCCACCTACGAGCAGTACTTC. Translation: CASSPLGDSTYEQYF. The full variable domain, its missing parts supplied by reference TRBV7-2 and TRBJ2-7, is GAGVSQSPSNKVTEKGKDVELRCDPISGHTALYWYRQSLGQGLEFLIYFQGNSAPDKSGLPSDRFSAERTGGSVSTLTIQRTQQEDSAVYLCASSPLGDSTYEQYFGPGTRLTVT.

This clone was seen a single time. This chain links TRBV10-3 with TRBJ2-1; 16 bases line up with TRBD2. The CDR3 has 18 amino acids. V was pared by 5 bases and J by 6 bases, with 10 bases of the junction left unmatched. Germline-derived CDR1 and CDR2 are ENHRY and SYGVKD. Written as DNA, the CDR3 is TGTGCCATCAGTAGGGGACTAGCGGGAGGGAGTGGACGCAATGAGCAGTTCTTC. Its protein is CAISRGLAGGSGRNEQFF.

The DNA of the CDR3 is TGTGCCAGCAGCCCCGGGACAGGGAACAATCAGCCCCAGCATTTT. It yields the protein CASSPGTGNNQPQHF. The chain combines TRBV7-9 with TRBJ1-5, with 9 bases lining up with TRBD1. The CDR3 runs 15 residues. The trim removed 5 bases at V and 3 bases at J, leaving 5 bases unmatched. Germline CDR1 and CDR2: SEHNR and FQNEAQ (reference sequence).

J is TRBJ2-4 and V is TRBV27; 9 bases align to TRBD1. J lost 6 bases, V lost 5 bases, and 5 bases had no gene match. In germline, CDR1 is MNHEY, CDR2 SMNVEV (reference sequence). The CDR3 has 14 residues. The CDR3 reads CASSPGTGINIQYF. DNA of the CDR3: TGTGCCAGCAGTCCCGGGACAGGGATAAACATTCAGTACTTC.

The chain combines TRBV25-1 with TRBJ2-3; 7 nucleotides match TRBD2. Trimming took 1 base from V and 0 from J; bases not matched to a gene: 7. CDR1 and CDR2 from the germline V gene are MGHDK and SYGVNS. The CDR3 covers 17 residues. The CDR3 here is CASSESRGSGSTDTQYF. In nucleotides, the CDR3 is TGTGCCAGCAGTGAATCTCGGGGTAGCGGGAGCACAGATACGCAGTATTTT.

This chain uses TRBV7-6 with TRBJ2-7, with TRBD2 matching 13 bases. Germline V gene lookup returns CDR1 SGHVS and CDR2 FNYEAQ. Unmatched junction bases numbered 5, after V lost 1 base and J lost 2 bases. CDR3 size: 17 residues. This chain's CDR3 is CASSLGATSGRAYEQYF. DNA for the CDR3: TGTGCCAGCAGCTTAGGGGCTACTAGCGGGAGGGCCTACGAGCAGTACTTC.

The V and J genes are TRBV5-4 and TRBJ2-7; 9 positions match TRBD1. CDR1 SGHNT and CDR2 YYREEE come from the germline V gene (reference sequence). J was trimmed by 9 bases and V by 0 bases; bases with no gene match: 7. The CDR3 runs 14 residues. In DNA form, the CDR3 reads TGTGCCAGCAGCTTGGGGGACAGGGTTGCTTGGCAGTACTTC. It is translated as CASSLGDRVAWQYF.

The chain carries TRBV6-1 and TRBJ1-1; D unclear. This CDR3 has 12 residues. Germline values: CDR1 MNHNS, CDR2 SASEGT. Deletions cut 1 base from V and 11 bases from J, with 11 bases between. CDR3 sequence (DNA): TGTGCCAGCAGTGAAGGTGTAGGAGGGGCTTTCTTT. It specifies CASSEGVGGAFF.

This clone was observed once. This rearrangement joins TRBV6-1 to TRBJ1-5; TRBD1 aligns across 7 bases. V gave up 4 bases and J gave up 2 bases; unmatched junction bases: 8. Germline V gene lookup returns CDR1 MNHNS and CDR2 SASEGT. This CDR3 has 16 amino acids. The CDR3 nucleotides are TGTGCCAGCAGTGTGCGACAGGGTGGAGGCAATCAGCCCCAGCATTTT. The encoded protein is CASSVRQGGGNQPQHF.

V and J are TRBV10-1 and TRBJ1-1; the match to TRBD1 covers 8 bases. Germline V gene sequence: CDR1 WNHNN, CDR2 SYGVQD (reference sequence). CDR3 size: 13 residues. After removal of 6 bases from V and 5 bases from J, the junction contained 5 bases not matched to a gene. The CDR3 nucleotides are TGCGCCAGCAGGACAGGGGTTGGAACTGAAGCTTTCTTT. It encodes CASRTGVGTEAFF.

The J gene is TRBJ1-3, the V gene TRBV7-6, with TRBD1 matching 10 bases. Germline-derived CDR1 and CDR2 are SGHVS and FNYEAQ. V shed 10 bases, J shed 5 bases, and the junction held 20 bases outside the gene matches. The CDR3 loop spans 18 amino acids. CDR3 region: CATKRDRDRGLRRNTIYF. Here the CDR3 DNA reads TGTGCCACAAAGAGGGACAGGGACAGGGGACTCCGGCGAAACACCATATATTTT.

The CDR3 protein is CASSLLSDIYTGELFF. The CDR3 DNA is TGTGCCAGCAGCTTACTCTCGGACATTTACACCGGGGAGCTGTTTTTT. The gene calls are TRBV7-6 and TRBJ2-2; perhaps TRBD1 as D (5 bases). V dropped 2 bases and J dropped 3 bases, with 13 bases sitting between them. This CDR3 has 16 residues. Germline-derived CDR1 and CDR2 are SGHVS and FNYEAQ.

The chain carries TRBV9 and TRBJ1-1; D not certain. This CDR3 comprises 13 residues. Germline CDR1 is SGDLS and CDR2 is YYNGEE. The V gene lost 0 bases and the J gene lost 2 bases, with 5 bases spanning the gap. As DNA, the CDR3 is TGTGCCAGCAGCGTAGCCAGAAACACTGAAGCTTTCTTT. Residues: CASSVARNTEAFF.

The V and J genes are TRBV7-2 and TRBJ2-3, with a possible D match to TRBD1 (6 bases). Germline assignment: CDR1 SGHTA and CDR2 FQGNSA. CDR3 length: 16 residues. V dropped 1 base and J dropped 2 bases, with 13 bases sitting between them. The CDR3 DNA reads as TGTGCCAGCAGCTTAGTTTCCGGGACAAACACAGATACGCAGTATTTT. Translation gives CASSLVSGTNTDTQYF.

The V call is TRBV29-1, the J call TRBJ1-2, with 9 nucleotides matching TRBD1. Germline loops: CDR1 SQVTM, CDR2 ANQGSEA. V lost 3 bases, J lost 8 bases, and 4 bases stayed unmatched. CDR3 size: 12 residues. CDR3 region: CSVETGGKGYTF. The CDR3 nucleotides read TGCAGCGTTGAGACAGGGGGGAAAGGCTACACCTTC.

Remarks on this clone: The junction does not match germline at one end; this may be a read error. The chain recombines TRBV7-7 with TRBJ2-1; D is perhaps TRBD2 (6 bases). This CDR3 region has 16 residues. The germline V gene encodes CDR1 SSHAT and CDR2 FNYEAQ (reference sequence). This CDR3 reads CASSRLGGLSYNEQFF. The CDR3 nucleotides read TGTGCTAGCAGCCGTCTGGGAGGACTTTCCTACAATGAGCAGTTCTTC.

About this clone itself: The same CDR3 can be traced to other DNA sequences in this sample. The chain combines TRBV5-4 with TRBJ2-2; 8 bases align to TRBD1. The CDR3 length is 14 residues. The germline V gene encodes CDR1 SGHNT and CDR2 YYREEE (reference sequence). V was clipped by 1 base and J by 5 bases; unmatched bases: 1. CDR3 in amino acids: CASSLTGGTGELFF. The CDR3 DNA is TGTGCCAGCAGCTTGACAGGGGGGACCGGGGAGCTGTTTTTT.